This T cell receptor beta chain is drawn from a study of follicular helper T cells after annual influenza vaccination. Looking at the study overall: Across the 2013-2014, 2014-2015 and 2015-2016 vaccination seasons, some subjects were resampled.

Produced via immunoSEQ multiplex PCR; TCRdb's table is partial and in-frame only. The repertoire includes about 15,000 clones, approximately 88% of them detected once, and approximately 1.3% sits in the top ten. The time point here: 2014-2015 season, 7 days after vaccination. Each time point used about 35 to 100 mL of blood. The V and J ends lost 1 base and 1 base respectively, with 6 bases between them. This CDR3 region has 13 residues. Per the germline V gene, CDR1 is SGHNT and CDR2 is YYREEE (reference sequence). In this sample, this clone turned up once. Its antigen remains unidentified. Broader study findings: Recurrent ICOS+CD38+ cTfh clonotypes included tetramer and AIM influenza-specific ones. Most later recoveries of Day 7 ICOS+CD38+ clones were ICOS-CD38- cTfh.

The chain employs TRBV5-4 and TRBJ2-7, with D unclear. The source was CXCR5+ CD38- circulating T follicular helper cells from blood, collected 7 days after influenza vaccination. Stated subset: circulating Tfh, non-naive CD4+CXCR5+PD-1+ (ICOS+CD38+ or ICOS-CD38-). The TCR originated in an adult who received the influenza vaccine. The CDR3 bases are TGTGCCAGCAGCTTGTCTTATTCCTACGAGCAGTACTTC. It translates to CASSLSYSYEQYF.